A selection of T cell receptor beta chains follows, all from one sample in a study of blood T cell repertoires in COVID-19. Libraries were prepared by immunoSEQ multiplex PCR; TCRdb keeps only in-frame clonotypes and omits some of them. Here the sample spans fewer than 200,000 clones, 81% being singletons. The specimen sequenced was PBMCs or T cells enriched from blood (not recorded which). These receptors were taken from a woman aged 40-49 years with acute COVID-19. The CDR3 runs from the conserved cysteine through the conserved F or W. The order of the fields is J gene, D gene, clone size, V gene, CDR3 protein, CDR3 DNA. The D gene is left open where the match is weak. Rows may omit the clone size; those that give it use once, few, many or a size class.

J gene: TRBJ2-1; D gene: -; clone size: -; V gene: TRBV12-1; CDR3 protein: CASSGKGALPGNEQFF; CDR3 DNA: TGTGCCAGCAGCGGCAAAGGAGCCCTACCCGGCAATGAGCAGTTCTTC
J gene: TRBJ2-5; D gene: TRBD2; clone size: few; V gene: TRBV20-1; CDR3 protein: CSASPGTTTQETQYF; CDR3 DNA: TGCAGTGCTAGTCCCGGGACTACCACCCAAGAGACCCAGTACTTC
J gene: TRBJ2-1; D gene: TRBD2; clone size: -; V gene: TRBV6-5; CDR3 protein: CASRIVAGGYNEQFF; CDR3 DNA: TGTGCCAGCAGGATAGTAGCGGGAGGGTACAATGAGCAGTTCTTC
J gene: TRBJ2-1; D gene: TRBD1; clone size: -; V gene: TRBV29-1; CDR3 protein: CSVEPPRQGGKFF; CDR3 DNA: TGCAGCGTTGAACCTCCGCGACAGGGTGGGAAGTTCTTC
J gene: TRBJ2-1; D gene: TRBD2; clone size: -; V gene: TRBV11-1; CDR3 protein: CASSTGTSVYNEQFF; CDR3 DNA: TGTGCCAGCAGCACCGGGACTAGCGTGTACAATGAGCAGTTCTTC
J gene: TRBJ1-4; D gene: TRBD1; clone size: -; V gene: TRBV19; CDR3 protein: CASNPRRDREPTNEKLFF; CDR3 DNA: TGTGCCAGTAACCCCCGACGGGACAGGGAACCAACTAATGAAAAACTGTTTTTT
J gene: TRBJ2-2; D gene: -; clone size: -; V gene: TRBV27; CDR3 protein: CASSLYRAPGPGTGELFF; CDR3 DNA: TGTGCCAGCAGTTTATATCGCGCCCCAGGGCCAGGCACCGGGGAGCTGTTTTTT
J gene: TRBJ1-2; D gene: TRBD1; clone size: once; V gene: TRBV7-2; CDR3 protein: CASSLGQNYGYTF; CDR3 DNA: TGTGCCAGCAGCTTGGGACAGAACTATGGCTACACCTTC
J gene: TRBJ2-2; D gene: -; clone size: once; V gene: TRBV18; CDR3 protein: CASSRGQQNTGELFF; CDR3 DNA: TGTGCCAGCTCGCGAGGACAGCAAAACACCGGGGAGCTGTTTTTT
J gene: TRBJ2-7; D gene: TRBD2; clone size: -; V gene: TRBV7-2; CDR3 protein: CASSGAVTSGSSSYEQYF; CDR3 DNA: TGTGCCAGCAGCGGGGCAGTCACTAGCGGGAGTTCCTCCTACGAGCAGTACTTC
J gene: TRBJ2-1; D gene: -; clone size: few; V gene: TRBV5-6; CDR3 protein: CASTPQRKSSYNEQFF; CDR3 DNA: TGTGCCAGCACCCCCCAGAGGAAGAGCTCCTACAATGAGCAGTTCTTC
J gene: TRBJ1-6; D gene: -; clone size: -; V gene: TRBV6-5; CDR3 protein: CASSTWTVGSPLHF; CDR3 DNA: TGTGCCAGCAGCACCTGGACAGTTGGTTCACCCCTCCACTTT
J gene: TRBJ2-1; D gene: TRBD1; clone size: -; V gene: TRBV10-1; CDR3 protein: CASSDGTDSLGRNEQFF; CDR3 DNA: TGCGCCAGCAGTGACGGGACAGATTCTTTAGGGCGGAATGAGCAGTTCTTC
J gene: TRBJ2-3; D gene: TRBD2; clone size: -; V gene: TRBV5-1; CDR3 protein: CASSLTNGLAGDTQYF; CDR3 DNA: TGCGCCAGCAGCTTGACTAACGGGCTAGCGGGAGATACGCAGTATTTT
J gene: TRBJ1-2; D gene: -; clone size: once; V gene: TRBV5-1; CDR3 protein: CASSPRQAANYGYTF; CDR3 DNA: TGCGCCAGCAGCCCGAGACAGGCGGCTAACTATGGCTACACCTTC
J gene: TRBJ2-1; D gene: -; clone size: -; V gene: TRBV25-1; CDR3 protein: CASSEYRGNEQFF; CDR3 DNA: TGTGCCAGCAGTGAATACAGGGGCAATGAGCAGTTCTTC
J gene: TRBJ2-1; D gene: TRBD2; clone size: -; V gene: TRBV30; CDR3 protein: CAWSTGLAGVNEQFF; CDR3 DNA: TGTGCCTGGAGTACGGGACTAGCGGGAGTCAATGAGCAGTTCTTC
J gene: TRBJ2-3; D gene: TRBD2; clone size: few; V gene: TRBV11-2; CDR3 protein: CASSLDAGGGTDTQYF; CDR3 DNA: TGTGCCAGCAGCTTAGATGCGGGAGGGGGCACAGATACGCAGTATTTT
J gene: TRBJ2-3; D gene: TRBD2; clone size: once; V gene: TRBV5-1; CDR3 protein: CASRDPGGPDTQYF; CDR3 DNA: TGCGCCAGCAGGGACCCGGGAGGCCCAGATACGCAGTATTTT
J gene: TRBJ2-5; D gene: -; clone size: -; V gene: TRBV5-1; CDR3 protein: CASSSQVRTGFAETQYF; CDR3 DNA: TGCGCCAGCAGCTCACAGGTTCGAACAGGGTTCGCGGAGACCCAGTACTTC
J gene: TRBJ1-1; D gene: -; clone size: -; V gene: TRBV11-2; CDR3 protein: CAENVMNTEAFF; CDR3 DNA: TGTGCGGAGAATGTCATGAACACTGAAGCTTTCTTT
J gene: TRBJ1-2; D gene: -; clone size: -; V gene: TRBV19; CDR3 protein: CASSIGGLFYGYTF; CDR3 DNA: TGTGCCAGTAGTATCGGGGGGCTTTTCTATGGCTACACCTTC
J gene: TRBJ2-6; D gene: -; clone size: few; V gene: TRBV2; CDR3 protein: CASREQSGANVLTF; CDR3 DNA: TGTGCCAGCAGGGAACAATCTGGGGCCAACGTCCTGACTTTC
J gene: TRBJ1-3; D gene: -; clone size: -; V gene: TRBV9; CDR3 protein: CASSEVRDIYSGNTIYF; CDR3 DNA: TGTGCCAGCAGCGAAGTCCGGGACATTTACTCTGGAAACACCATATATTTT
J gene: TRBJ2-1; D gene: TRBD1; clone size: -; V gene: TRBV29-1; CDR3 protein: CSVGRQGRNEQFF; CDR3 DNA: TGCAGCGTTGGGCGACAGGGAAGGAATGAGCAGTTCTTC
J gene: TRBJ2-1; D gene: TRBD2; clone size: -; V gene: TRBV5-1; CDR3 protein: CASSELAGGEYNEQFF; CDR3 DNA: TGCGCCAGCAGCGAACTAGCGGGGGGCGAATACAATGAGCAGTTCTTC
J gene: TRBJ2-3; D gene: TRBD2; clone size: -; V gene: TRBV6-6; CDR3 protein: CASSPGRGFGTDTQYF; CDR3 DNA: TGTGCCAGCAGTCCCGGGAGGGGGTTCGGCACAGATACGCAGTATTTT
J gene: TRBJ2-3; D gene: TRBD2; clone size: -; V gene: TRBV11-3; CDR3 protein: CASSTRAGGPTDTQYF; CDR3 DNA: TGTGCCAGCAGCACCCGGGCGGGAGGGCCGACAGATACGCAGTATTTT
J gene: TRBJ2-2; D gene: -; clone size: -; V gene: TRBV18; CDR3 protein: CASSPPMTVRTGELFF; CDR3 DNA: TGTGCCAGCTCACCACCGATGACAGTTCGAACCGGGGAGCTGTTTTTT
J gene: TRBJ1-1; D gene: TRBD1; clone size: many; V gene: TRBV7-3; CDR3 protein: CASSLDRVGGTEAFF; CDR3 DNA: TGTGCCAGCAGCTTAGACAGGGTCGGGGGAACTGAAGCTTTCTTT
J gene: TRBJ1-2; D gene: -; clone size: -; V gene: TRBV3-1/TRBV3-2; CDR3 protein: CASSPQVRGTNYGYTF; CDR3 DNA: TGTGCCAGCAGCCCCCAAGTCAGGGGTACTAACTATGGCTACACCTTC
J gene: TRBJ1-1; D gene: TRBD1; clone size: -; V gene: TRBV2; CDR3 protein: CATGDRGQAEAFF; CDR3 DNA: TGTGCCACCGGGGACAGGGGGCAAGCTGAAGCTTTCTTT
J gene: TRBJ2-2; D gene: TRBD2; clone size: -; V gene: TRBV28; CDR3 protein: CASSGTSAGTGELFF; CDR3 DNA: TGTGCCAGCAGTGGTACTAGCGCTGGGACCGGGGAGCTGTTTTTT
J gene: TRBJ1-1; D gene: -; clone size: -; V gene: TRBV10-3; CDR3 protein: CAISDGNTEAFF; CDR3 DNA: TGTGCCATCAGTGACGGTAACACTGAAGCTTTCTTT
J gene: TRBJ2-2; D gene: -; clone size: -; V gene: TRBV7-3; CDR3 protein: CASSRGSGELFF; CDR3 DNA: TGTGCCAGCTCAAGGGGGTCCGGGGAGCTGTTTTTT
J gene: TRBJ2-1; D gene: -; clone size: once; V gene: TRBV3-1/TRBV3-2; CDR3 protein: CASSHPGGNEQFF; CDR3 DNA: TGTGCCAGCAGCCACCCGGGTGGGAATGAGCAGTTCTTC
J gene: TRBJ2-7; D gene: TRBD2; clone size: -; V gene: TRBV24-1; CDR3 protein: CATSDSSGSDGTYEQYF; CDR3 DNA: TGTGCCACCAGTGACAGTAGCGGGAGCGACGGGACCTACGAGCAGTACTTC
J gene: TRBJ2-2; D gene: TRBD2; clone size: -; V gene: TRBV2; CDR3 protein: CASTAGLAGVVTGELFF; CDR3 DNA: TGTGCCAGCACTGCGGGACTAGCGGGAGTTGTCACCGGGGAGCTGTTTTTT
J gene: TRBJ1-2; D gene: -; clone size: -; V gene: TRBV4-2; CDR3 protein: CASSQDRERQRSYGYTF; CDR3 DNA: TGTGCCAGCAGCCAAGACAGGGAACGACAGAGGTCCTATGGCTACACCTTC
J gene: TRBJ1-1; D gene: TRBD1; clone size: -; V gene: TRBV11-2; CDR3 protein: CASSVTGGTEAFF; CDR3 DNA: TGTGCCAGCAGTGTAACAGGGGGCACTGAAGCTTTCTTT
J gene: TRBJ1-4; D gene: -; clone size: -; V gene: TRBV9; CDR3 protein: CASSAFPERGEKLFF; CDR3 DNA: TGTGCCAGCAGCGCCTTTCCCGAGAGGGGGGAAAAACTGTTTTTT
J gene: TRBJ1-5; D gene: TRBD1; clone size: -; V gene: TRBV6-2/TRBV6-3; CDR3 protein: CASSLRQGNQPQHF; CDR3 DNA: TGTGCCAGCAGTCTAAGACAGGGAAATCAGCCCCAGCATTTT
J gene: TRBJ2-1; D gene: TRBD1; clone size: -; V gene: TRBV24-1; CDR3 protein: CATSDGQGKERDRDEQFF; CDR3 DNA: TGTGCCACCAGTGACGGACAGGGGAAAGAGCGGGATAGGGATGAGCAGTTCTTC
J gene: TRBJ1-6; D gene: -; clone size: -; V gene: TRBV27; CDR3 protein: CASSLRPSPGALSPLHF; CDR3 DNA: TGTGCCAGCAGTTTACGCCCGAGTCCAGGGGCTCTCTCACCCCTCCACTTT
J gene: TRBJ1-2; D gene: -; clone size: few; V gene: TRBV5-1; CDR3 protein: CASSPSGYGYTF; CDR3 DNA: TGCGCCAGCAGCCCGTCGGGCTATGGCTACACCTTC
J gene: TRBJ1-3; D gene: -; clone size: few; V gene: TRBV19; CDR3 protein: CATSPGVTTSGNTIYF; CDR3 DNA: TGTGCCACTTCACCCGGGGTTACGACCTCTGGAAACACCATATATTTT
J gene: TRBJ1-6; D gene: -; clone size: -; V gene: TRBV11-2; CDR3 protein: CASSLTARSASHPHF; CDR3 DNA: TGTGCCAGCAGCTTAACCGCTCGCTCTGCGTCTCATCCCCACTTT
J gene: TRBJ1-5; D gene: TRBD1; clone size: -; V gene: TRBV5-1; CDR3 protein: CASSLGTGEPQHF; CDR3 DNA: TGCGCCAGCAGCTTGGGGACAGGGGAGCCCCAGCATTTT
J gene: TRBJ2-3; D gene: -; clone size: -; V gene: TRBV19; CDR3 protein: CASTVGVARDTQYF; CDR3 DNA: TGTGCCAGTACCGTCGGTGTAGCTCGGGATACGCAGTATTTT
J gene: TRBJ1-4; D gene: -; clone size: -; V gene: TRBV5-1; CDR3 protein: CASSLVAGEEVEKLFF; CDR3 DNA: TGCGCCAGCAGCTTGGTCGCGGGGGAGGAGGTTGAAAAACTGTTTTTT
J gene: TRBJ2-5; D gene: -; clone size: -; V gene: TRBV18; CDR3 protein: CASSPNVGRETQYF; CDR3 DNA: TGTGCCAGCTCACCGAATGTCGGGAGAGAGACCCAGTACTTC
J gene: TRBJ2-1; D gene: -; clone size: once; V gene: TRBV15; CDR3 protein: CATSRDSGQSNEQFF; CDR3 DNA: TGTGCCACCAGCAGAGATTCTGGACAGAGCAATGAGCAGTTCTTC
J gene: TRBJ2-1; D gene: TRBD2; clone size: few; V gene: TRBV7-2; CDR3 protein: CASSLRTSGSYEQFF; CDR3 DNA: TGTGCCAGCAGCTTACGGACTAGCGGGAGCTATGAGCAGTTCTTC
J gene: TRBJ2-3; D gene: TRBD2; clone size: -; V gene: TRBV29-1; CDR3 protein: CSVRAGGPHTQYF; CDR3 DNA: TGCAGCGTTCGAGCGGGAGGGCCACATACGCAGTATTTT
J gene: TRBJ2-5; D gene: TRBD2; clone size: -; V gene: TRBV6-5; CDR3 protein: CASSPSGRAAETQYF; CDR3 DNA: TGTGCCAGCAGTCCTAGCGGGAGGGCTGCGGAGACCCAGTACTTC
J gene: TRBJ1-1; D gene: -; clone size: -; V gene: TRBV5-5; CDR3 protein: CASSLAGVGSEAFF; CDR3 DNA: TGTGCCAGCAGCTTGGCCGGGGTGGGATCTGAAGCTTTCTTT
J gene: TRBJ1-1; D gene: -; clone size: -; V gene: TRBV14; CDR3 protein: CASSPLGQGNTEAFF; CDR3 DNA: TGTGCCAGCAGCCCCTTGGGGCAGGGGAACACTGAAGCTTTCTTT
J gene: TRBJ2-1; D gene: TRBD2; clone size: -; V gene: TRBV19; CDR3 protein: CASSTKSTSGSSRWEQFF; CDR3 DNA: TGTGCCAGTAGTACAAAGTCGACTAGCGGGAGCTCCAGGTGGGAGCAGTTCTTC
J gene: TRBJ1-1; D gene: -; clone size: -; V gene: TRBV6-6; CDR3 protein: CASSYSESGKNTEAFF; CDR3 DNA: TGTGCCAGCAGTTACTCGGAATCAGGAAAGAACACTGAAGCTTTCTTT